This paragraph reports one T cell receptor (beta chain). This record belongs to a study of CD8+CD57+ T cells in acquired aplastic anemia. TCR beta VDJ and CDR3 profiling used genomic DNA as template. In TCRdb, the reads were re-called with MiXCR into one record per CDR3 protein. The sample yields 180,000 or so distinct CDR3 sequences, about half seen once. Per the germline V gene, CDR1 is MNHEY and CDR2 is SVGAGI. The CDR3 is made up of 15 amino acids. The V end was cut by 6 bases, the J end by 2 bases, with 16 bases between. The sequencing sample was made of sorted CD4+, CD8+, or CD8+CD57+ T cells (not recorded which) from PBMCs. The TCR comes from a human donor in good health. V is TRBV6-5 and J is TRBJ2-5; perhaps TRBD1 as D (6 bases). Here the CDR3 reads CASSPTGQFQETQYF. As DNA, the CDR3 is TGTGCCAGCAGCCCTACTGGACAGTTTCAAGAGACCCAGTACTTC.